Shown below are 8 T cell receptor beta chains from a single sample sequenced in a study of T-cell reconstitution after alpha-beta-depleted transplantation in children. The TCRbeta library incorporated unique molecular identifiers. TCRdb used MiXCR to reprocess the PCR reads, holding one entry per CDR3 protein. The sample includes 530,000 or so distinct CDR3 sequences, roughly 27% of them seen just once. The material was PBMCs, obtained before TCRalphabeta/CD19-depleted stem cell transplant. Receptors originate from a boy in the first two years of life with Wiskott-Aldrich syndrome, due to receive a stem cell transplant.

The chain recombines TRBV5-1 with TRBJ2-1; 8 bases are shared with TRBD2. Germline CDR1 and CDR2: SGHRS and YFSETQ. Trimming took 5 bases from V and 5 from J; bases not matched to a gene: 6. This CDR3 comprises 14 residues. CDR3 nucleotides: TGCGCCAGCAGTAGAGCGGGAGACCACAATGAGCAGTTCTTC. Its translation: CASSRAGDHNEQFF.

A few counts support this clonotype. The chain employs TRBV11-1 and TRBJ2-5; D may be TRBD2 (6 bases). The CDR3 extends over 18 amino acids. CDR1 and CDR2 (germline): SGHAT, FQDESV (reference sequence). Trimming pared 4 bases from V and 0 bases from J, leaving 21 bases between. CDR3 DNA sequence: TGTGCCAGCAGCTCCCCGAAATACGGCGGGGAATACCAAGAGACCCAGTACTTC. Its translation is CASSSPKYGGEYQETQYF.

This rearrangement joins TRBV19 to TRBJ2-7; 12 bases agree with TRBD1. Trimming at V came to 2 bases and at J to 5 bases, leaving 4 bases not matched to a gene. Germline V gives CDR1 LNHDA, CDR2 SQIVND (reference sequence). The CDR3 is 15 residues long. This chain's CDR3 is CASSISGTGGNEQYF. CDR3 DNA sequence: TGTGCCAGTAGTATATCGGGGACAGGGGGCAACGAGCAGTACTTC.

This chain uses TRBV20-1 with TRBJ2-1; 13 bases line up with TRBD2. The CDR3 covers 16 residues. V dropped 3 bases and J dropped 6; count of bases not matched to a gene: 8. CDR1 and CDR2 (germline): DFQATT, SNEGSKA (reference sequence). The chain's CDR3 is CSASGLAGAVFNEQFF. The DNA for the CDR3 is TGCAGTGCTAGCGGACTAGCGGGAGCGGTCTTCAATGAGCAGTTCTTC.

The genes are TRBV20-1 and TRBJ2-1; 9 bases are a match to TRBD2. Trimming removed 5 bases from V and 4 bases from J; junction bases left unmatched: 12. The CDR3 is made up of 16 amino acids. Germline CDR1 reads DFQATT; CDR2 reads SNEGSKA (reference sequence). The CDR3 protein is CSADGGRLAVYNEQFF. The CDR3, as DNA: TGCAGTGCTGATGGAGGTAGACTAGCGGTTTACAATGAGCAGTTCTTC.

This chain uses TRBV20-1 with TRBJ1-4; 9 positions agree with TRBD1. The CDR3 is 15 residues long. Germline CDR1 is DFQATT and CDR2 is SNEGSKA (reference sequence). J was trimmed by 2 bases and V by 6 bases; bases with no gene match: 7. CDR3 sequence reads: CSAGDRGNTNEKLFF. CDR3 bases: TGCAGTGCCGGAGACAGGGGGAACACTAATGAAAAACTGTTTTTT.

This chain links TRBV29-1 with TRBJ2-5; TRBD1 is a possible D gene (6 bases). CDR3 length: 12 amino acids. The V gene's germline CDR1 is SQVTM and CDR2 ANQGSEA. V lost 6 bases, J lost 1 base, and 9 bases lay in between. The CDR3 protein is CSVQGIQETQYF. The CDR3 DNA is TGCAGCGTACAGGGCATCCAAGAGACCCAGTACTTC.

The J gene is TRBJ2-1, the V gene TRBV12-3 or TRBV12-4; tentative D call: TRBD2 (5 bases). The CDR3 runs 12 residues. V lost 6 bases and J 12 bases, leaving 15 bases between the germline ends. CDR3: CASSQTRRWQFF. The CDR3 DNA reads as TGTGCCAGCAGCCAAACTAGGAGATGGCAGTTCTTC.